These 28 T cell receptor beta chains were all obtained from the same sample, sequenced in a study of cytomegalovirus exposure and HLA in healthy donors. The study ran its PCR with 60 Vbeta and 13 Jbeta primers. Libraries were prepared by immunoSEQ multiplex PCR; TCRdb keeps only in-frame clonotypes and omits some of them. The table records about 150,000 clones, roughly four fifths of them present only once. Material: PBMCs. Source of these receptors: a man aged 18 to 30 in good health and CMV-seronegative.

The rearrangement uses TRBV27 and TRBJ1-2; the match to TRBD1 covers 11 bases. The CDR3 is made up of 16 amino acids. The J segment lost 1 base and the V segment lost 6 bases, leaving 7 bases of the junction unmatched. Germline V gene data show CDR1 as MNHEY and CDR2 as SMNVEV (reference sequence). As DNA, the CDR3 is TGTGCCAGCAGCCCGGACAGGGGGCTACTTAACTATGGCTACACCTTC. Amino acid sequence: CASSPDRGLLNYGYTF.

The chain links TRBV20-1 to TRBJ1-2; the match to TRBD1 covers 7 bases. The trim removed 6 bases at V and 7 bases at J, leaving 5 bases unmatched. Germline-derived CDR1 and CDR2 are DFQATT and SNEGSKA (reference sequence). The CDR3 length is 11 residues. CDR3 sequence (DNA): TGCAGTGCCCGACGGGACAGTGGCTACACCTTC. This sequence encodes CSARRDSGYTF.

This chain joins TRBV7-2 and TRBJ2-7, with a tentative D call TRBD2 (6 bases). The CDR3 is made up of 15 amino acids. The germline CDR1 and CDR2 sequences are SGHTA and FQGNSA. Trimming removed 4 bases at V and 0 bases at J, with 13 bases between. The CDR3 sequence: CASSSSAMLSYEQYF. Written as DNA, the CDR3 is TGTGCCAGCAGCTCTAGCGCGATGCTCTCCTACGAGCAGTACTTC.

The V gene is TRBV2, the J gene TRBJ1-2; D not resolved. The CDR3 runs 13 residues. V was shortened by 11 bases and J by 3 bases, with 16 bases between the two germline ends. Germline CDR1 SNHLY, CDR2 FYNNEI. CDR3 bases: TGTGCCCTAAGTACTAATGAGGACTATGGCTACACCTTC. It codes for CALSTNEDYGYTF.

The chain combines TRBV27 with TRBJ1-3; D remains unclear. Trimming removed 3 bases from V and 0 bases from J, with 3 bases in between. The V gene's germline CDR1 is MNHEY and CDR2 SMNVEV (reference sequence). There are 13 residues in the CDR3. CDR3 nucleotides: TGTGCCAGCAGTTTCTCCTCTGGAAACACCATATATTTT. It translates to CASSFSSGNTIYF.

The chain is built from TRBV6-1 and TRBJ1-2; no definite D call. CDR1 is MNHNS and CDR2 is SASEGT in the germline V gene. V lost 0 bases, J lost 5 bases, and 10 bases lay in between. This CDR3 is built from 14 residues. CDR3 residues: CASSEAGRGYGYTF. The CDR3 DNA reads as TGTGCCAGCAGTGAAGCCGGACGGGGTTATGGCTACACCTTC.

This clone has only a few counts. This sequence joins TRBV9 and TRBJ2-1; TRBD2 aligns across 7 bases. Germline CDR1 reads SGDLS; CDR2 reads YYNGEE. With 0 bases clipped from V and 3 bases from J, the junction kept 3 bases outside the gene matches. The CDR3 has 15 residues. The CDR3 sequence: CASSVEVAGYNEQFF. In nucleotides, the CDR3 is TGTGCCAGCAGCGTAGAGGTAGCGGGCTACAATGAGCAGTTCTTC. Variable domain in full (rest from reference TRBV9 and TRBJ2-1): DSGVTQTPKHLITATGQRVTLRCSPRSGDLSVYWYQQSLDQGLQFLIQYYNGEERAKGNILERFSAQQFPDLHSELNLSSLELGDSALYFCASSVEVAGYNEQFFGPGTRLTVL.

The CDR3 sequence: CAWTNRISYEQYF. The CDR3, as DNA: TGTGCCTGGACGAACAGGATTTCCTACGAGCAGTACTTC. This chain joins TRBV30 and TRBJ2-7, with a weak D call TRBD1 (5 bases). The ends were cut back, 4 bases at V and 1 base at J, with 11 bases in the middle. The CDR3 loop spans 13 amino acids. Germline lookup yields CDR1 GTSNPN and CDR2 SVGIG (reference sequence).

The rearrangement links TRBV7-2 to TRBJ2-1; the match to TRBD2 covers 7 bases. The germline V gene has CDR1 SGHTA and CDR2 FQGNSA. The ends lost 0 bases at V and 8 bases at J; junction bases unmatched: 4. The CDR3 covers 14 residues. The CDR3 DNA reads TGTGCCAGCAGCTTAGCGGCTAGCGGTTATGAGCAGTTCTTC. Its translation is CASSLAASGYEQFF.

V gene TRBV27 combines with J gene TRBJ2-5; 7 bases align to TRBD2. The J call is uncertain, as TRBJ2-7 better fits the DNA end. Germline CDR1 reads MNHEY; CDR2 reads SMNVEV (reference sequence). This CDR3 has 14 residues. This CDR3 reads CASSSGGSGYEQYF. DNA for the CDR3: TGTGCCAGCAGTTCGGGCGGGAGCGGCTACGAGCAGTACTTC.

The chain joins TRBV2 to TRBJ2-7; D is undetermined. With 6 bases removed from V and 9 bases from J, the gap between germline ends came to 15 bases. The germline V gene encodes CDR1 SNHLY and CDR2 FYNNEI. This CDR3 region has 12 residues. CDR3 bases: TGTGCCAGCAGGACTGTAGAAAGAGTGCAGTACTTC. Its protein product is CASRTVERVQYF. The whole variable domain, remainder taken from reference TRBV2 and TRBJ2-7, is EPEVTQTPSHQVTQMGQEVILRCVPISNHLYFYWYRQILGQKVEFLVSFYNNEISEKSEIFDDQFSVERPDGSNFTLKIRSTKLEDSAMYFCASRTVERVQYFGPGTRLTVT.

The chain couples TRBV6-1 to TRBJ1-1, with 9 bases aligning to TRBD1. J gave up 7 bases and V 4 bases, and 16 bases lay outside the gene matches. This CDR3 spans 17 amino acids. The germline gives CDR1 MNHNS, CDR2 SASEGT. The CDR3 DNA reads TGTGCCAGCAGTGTACGTCCCGGGACAGGGAACCCCAATGAAGCTTTCTTT. Its protein product is CASSVRPGTGNPNEAFF.

V usage is TRBV7-8 and J usage is TRBJ1-5; TRBD1 aligns across 10 bases. CDR1 is SGHVS and CDR2 is FQNEAQ in the germline V gene. V gave up 5 bases and J gave up 6 bases; unmatched junction bases: 4. The CDR3 is 14 amino acids. CDR3 in amino acids: CASSPGTGAQPQHF. The CDR3 region has the DNA TGTGCCAGCAGCCCCGGGACAGGGGCTCAGCCCCAGCATTTT. Supplemented by reference TRBV7-8 and TRBJ1-5, the full variable domain reads GAGVSQSPRYKVAKRGQDVALRCDPISGHVSLFWYQQALGQGPEFLTYFQNEAQLDKSGLPSDRFFAERPEGSVSTLKIQRTQQEDSAVYLCASSPGTGAQPQHFGDGTRLSIL.

This clone was picked up many times. The chain has TRBV27 and TRBJ2-5; 8 bases align to TRBD2. Germline CDR1 is MNHEY and CDR2 is SMNVEV (reference sequence). V lost 3 bases to trimming and J lost 1 base; unmatched junction nucleotides: 7. CDR3 length: 16 amino acids. CDR3 nucleotides: TGTGCCAGCAGTTTTTCCCTAACTAGCGGCCAAGAGACCCAGTACTTC. Protein: CASSFSLTSGQETQYF.

The chain links TRBV7-2 to TRBJ2-5, with a weak D call TRBD2 (6 bases). There are 14 residues in the CDR3. Germline CDR1 and CDR2: SGHTA and FQGNSA. V lost 0 bases and J lost 4, with 9 bases in between. CDR3 in amino acids: CASSLAGSLETQYF. CDR3 in DNA: TGTGCCAGCAGCTTAGCCGGGAGTCTAGAGACCCAGTACTTC.

This clone has a handful of counts. The chain couples TRBV6-4 to TRBJ2-2; D gene uncertain. The CDR3 extends over 13 amino acids. CDR1 is MRHNA and CDR2 is SNTAGT in the germline V gene. V lost 4 bases to trimming and J lost 5 bases, with 8 bases between them. CDR3: CASSVTPTGELFF. As DNA, the CDR3 is TGTGCCAGCAGTGTGACTCCTACCGGGGAGCTGTTTTTT.

This chain uses TRBV10-2 with TRBJ2-7; D remains ambiguous. The CDR3 is 14 residues long. Trimming removed 4 bases at V and 7 bases at J, with 17 bases between. Germline V lookup: CDR1 WSHSY, CDR2 SAAADI. CDR3 region: CASSGAPYSWEQYF. The CDR3 DNA sequence: TGCGCCAGCAGTGGAGCCCCATACTCTTGGGAGCAGTACTTC.

The genes are TRBV27 and TRBJ1-6; TRBD1 might be the D (6 bases). Germline V gene data show CDR1 as MNHEY and CDR2 as SMNVEV (reference sequence). The CDR3 is made up of 13 amino acids. This CDR3 reads CGGQGQGCSPLHF. Written as DNA, the CDR3 is TGTGGGGGCCAGGGGCAGGGGTGTTCACCCCTCCACTTT.

The chain carries TRBV19 and TRBJ1-2; 8 positions match TRBD1. The CDR3 is 16 amino acids. Germline loops: CDR1 LNHDA, CDR2 SQIVND (reference sequence). Losses at the gene ends were 4 bases for V and 0 bases for J; bases not matched to a gene: 7. The CDR3 here is CASSRGTGEPNYGYTF. Written as DNA, the CDR3 is TGTGCCAGTAGTAGGGGGACAGGCGAACCTAACTATGGCTACACCTTC.

The V call is TRBV27, the J call TRBJ2-2; 9 positions agree with TRBD2. Trimming took 2 bases from V and 7 from J; bases not matched to a gene: 17. Germline V lookup: CDR1 MNHEY, CDR2 SMNVEV (reference sequence). The length of the CDR3 is 19 residues. The CDR3 spells CASSLGGLGRGRAGGELFF. In DNA form, the CDR3 reads TGTGCCAGCAGTTTAGGGGGACTTGGGCGCGGGAGGGCGGGCGGGGAGCTGTTTTTT.

The chain combines TRBV19 with TRBJ1-5, with D unresolved. V dropped 9 bases and J dropped 0 bases, with 9 bases sitting between them. There are 13 residues in the CDR3. Germline CDR1 is LNHDA and CDR2 is SQIVND (reference sequence). The CDR3 bases are TGTGCCAGCACAGACTATAGCAATCAGCCCCAGCATTTT. Protein product: CASTDYSNQPQHF.

The chain uses TRBV7-9 and TRBJ2-7; 7 bases match TRBD1. The CDR3 consists of 13 residues. Per germline, CDR1 SEHNR and CDR2 FQNEAQ (reference sequence). V was pared by 1 base and J by 6 bases, with 3 bases of the junction left unmatched. The CDR3 spells CASSLVEGAEQYF. The CDR3 DNA reads as TGTGCCAGCAGCTTAGTTGAGGGGGCCGAGCAGTACTTC.

CDR3 sequence reads: CASSSQEGYEQYF. CDR3 sequence (DNA): TGTGCCAGCAGCTCCCAGGAGGGGTACGAGCAGTACTTC. The chain uses TRBV7-2 and TRBJ2-7; a weak D match, TRBD2 (6 bases). Trimming took off 4 bases at V and 4 bases at J, with 11 bases between the two ends. The germline CDR1 and CDR2 sequences are SGHTA and FQGNSA. CDR3 length: 13 amino acids.

The chain joins TRBV4-3 to TRBJ2-3, with D perhaps matching TRBD2 (5 bases). V lost 3 bases and J lost 0, with 13 bases in between. There are 16 residues in the CDR3. Germline loops: CDR1 LGHNA, CDR2 YSLEER. The CDR3 is CASSQTGLVSTDTQYF. Here the CDR3 DNA reads TGCGCCAGCAGCCAGACCGGACTCGTGAGCACAGATACGCAGTATTTT.

The V gene is TRBV9, the J gene TRBJ2-3; 7 nucleotides match TRBD2. CDR1 is SGDLS and CDR2 is YYNGEE in the germline V gene. There are 15 residues in the CDR3. V lost 0 bases and J lost 3; bases outside the gene matches: 4. The CDR3: CASSVGGRVTDTQYF. CDR3 in DNA: TGTGCCAGCAGCGTAGGCGGGAGAGTTACAGATACGCAGTATTTT.

The rearrangement uses TRBV7-6 and TRBJ2-7, with D perhaps TRBD1 (5 bases). The CDR3 is made up of 12 amino acids. V was cut by 1 base and J by 8 bases, with 9 bases left in between. Germline V gene data show CDR1 as SGHVS and CDR2 as FNYEAQ. For the CDR3, the DNA is TGTGCCAGCAGCTTAGGTCAGGGCCAGCAGTACTTC. Its translation: CASSLGQGQQYF.

V and J are TRBV19 and TRBJ2-1; 10 bases line up with TRBD2. The CDR3 is 18 amino acids. Germline CDR1 LNHDA, CDR2 SQIVND (reference sequence). V shed 3 bases, J shed 0 bases, and the junction held 8 bases outside the gene matches. The CDR3 region has the DNA TGTGCCAGTAGTATTCCCGCAGCGGGAGGGCCCTCCTACAATGAGCAGTTCTTC. Amino acid sequence: CASSIPAAGGPSYNEQFF. Full variable domain (outside the CDR3, taken from reference TRBV19 and TRBJ2-1): DGGITQSPKYLFRKEGQNVTLSCEQNLNHDAMYWYRQDPGQGLRLIYYSQIVNDFQKGDIAEGYSVSREKKESFPLTVTSAQKNPTAFYLCASSIPAAGGPSYNEQFFGPGTRLTVL.

V and J are TRBV27 and TRBJ2-7; the match to TRBD1 covers 11 bases. CDR1 is MNHEY, CDR2 SMNVEV, per germline (reference sequence). V was clipped by 10 bases and J by 3 bases; unmatched bases: 14. The CDR3 sequence is 16 residues long. CDR3 bases: TGTGCCACCCAACCAGGACAGGGGGCTTATATCTACGAGCAGTACTTC. Encoded protein: CATQPGQGAYIYEQYF.